These T cell receptor beta chains were read from a single sample in a study of T cell responses to AZD1222 COVID-19 vaccine. The data were produced by immunoSEQ multiplex PCR, yet TCRdb's version contains in-frame clones alone and is incomplete. The data hold about 63,000 clones, with 80% to 90% observed a single time. This specimen consisted of peripheral blood, obtained 28 days after the second AZD1222 dose. The receptors stem from an adult who received the AZD1222 COVID-19 vaccine. Both conserved end residues are part of each CDR3. Each record gives: V gene, clone size, D gene, J gene, CDR3 protein, CDR3 DNA. The D gene is left open where the match is weak. Only part of the rows carry a size: once, few, many, or a class if the clone is expanded.

TRBV6-2/TRBV6-3	-	-	TRBJ2-7	CATSHTGEETYEQYF	TGTGCCACCAGCCATACAGGGGAGGAGACCTACGAGCAGTACTTC
TRBV2	-	-	TRBJ1-1	CASSLLRGEDTEAFF	TGTGCCAGCAGTTTACTCAGGGGTGAGGACACTGAAGCTTTCTTT
TRBV30	few	-	TRBJ2-1	CAWSVLGSFNEQFF	TGTGCCTGGAGTGTACTAGGGAGCTTTAATGAGCAGTTCTTC
TRBV5-6	-	-	TRBJ2-1	CASSLRATRYNEQFF	TGTGCCAGCAGCTTGAGGGCCACAAGATACAATGAGCAGTTCTTC
TRBV6-5	-	TRBD2	TRBJ2-7	CASSGRGSSYEQYF	TGTGCCAGTTCCGGGCGGGGGAGCTCCTACGAGCAGTACTTC
TRBV5-7	-	-	TRBJ1-5	CASSFPTGDSNQPQHF	TGTGCCAGCAGCTTCCCGACAGGTGATAGCAATCAGCCCCAGCATTTT
TRBV7-9	-	-	TRBJ2-1	CASSFRNQRPYNEQFF	TGTGCCAGCAGCTTCCGAAACCAGAGGCCCTACAATGAGCAGTTCTTC
TRBV3-1/TRBV3-2	-	-	TRBJ2-1	CASSQDLTRGNEQFF	TGTGCCAGCAGCCAAGATCTTACTCGGGGGAATGAGCAGTTCTTC
TRBV5-1	-	-	TRBJ2-1	CASKFNNFNEQFF	TGCGCCAGCAAGTTTAACAATTTCAATGAGCAGTTCTTC
TRBV6-1	once	-	TRBJ2-1	CASSEGAGSSYNEQFF	TGTGCCAGCAGTGAGGGGGCAGGGAGCTCCTACAATGAGCAGTTCTTC
TRBV4-3	-	TRBD1	TRBJ1-2	CASSHEITGVKGYTF	TGCGCCAGCAGCCATGAAATCACAGGGGTGAAAGGCTACACCTTC
TRBV11-2	-	TRBD1	TRBJ2-1	CASSFGTEANEQFF	TGTGCCAGCAGCTTCGGGACAGAGGCAAATGAGCAGTTCTTC
TRBV28	-	-	TRBJ2-3	CASSLATDTQYF	TGTGCCAGCAGTCTCGCAACAGATACGCAGTATTTT
TRBV5-4	-	TRBD1	TRBJ1-2	CASSSRDRGYGYTF	TGTGCCAGCAGCTCCCGGGACAGGGGGTATGGCTACACCTTC
TRBV10-1	-	-	TRBJ1-2	CASSEGHIYGYTF	TGCGCCAGCAGTGAGGGACACATCTATGGCTACACCTTC
TRBV27	-	TRBD2	TRBJ2-1	CASSLRVRLAGGYNEQFF	TGTGCCAGCAGTTTAAGGGTTCGTCTAGCGGGGGGATACAATGAGCAGTTCTTC
TRBV6-4	-	-	TRBJ2-3	CASSHRAAGTDTQYF	TGTGCCAGCAGTCACCGAGCGGCTGGCACAGATACGCAGTATTTT
TRBV4-1	-	TRBD1	TRBJ2-3	CASSQDQGGQGADTQYF	TGCGCCAGCAGCCAAGATCAGGGAGGACAGGGGGCAGATACGCAGTATTTT
TRBV19	-	-	TRBJ1-2	CASSIRVKGTYGYTF	TGTGCCAGTAGTATAAGAGTTAAAGGGACCTATGGCTACACCTTC
TRBV10-3	-	TRBD2	TRBJ2-1	CAREKGGLADNEQFF	TGTGCCAGAGAAAAAGGGGGACTAGCGGACAATGAGCAGTTCTTC
TRBV11-2	-	-	TRBJ2-3	CASRSPGRSDTQYF	TGTGCCAGCAGATCCCCGGGACGATCAGATACGCAGTATTTT
TRBV5-1	few	-	TRBJ1-4	CASSLGINEKLFF	TGCGCCAGCAGCTTGGGGATAAATGAAAAACTGTTTTTT
TRBV28	-	-	TRBJ2-3	CASSGTKETDTQYF	TGTGCCAGCAGCGGAACTAAGGAGACAGATACGCAGTATTTT
TRBV3-1/TRBV3-2	-	TRBD1	TRBJ1-5	CASSPSRTGHRGPQHF	TGTGCCAGCAGCCCCTCGCGGACAGGCCATCGGGGGCCCCAGCATTTT
TRBV7-2	-	-	TRBJ2-7	CASSQFSGTYYEQYF	TGTGCCAGCAGTCAGTTTTCCGGGACATACTACGAGCAGTACTTC
TRBV5-1	-	TRBD1	TRBJ1-5	CASSAAGGGQPQHF	TGCGCCAGCAGCGCGGCAGGGGGCGGTCAGCCCCAGCATTTT
TRBV12-3/TRBV12-4	-	-	TRBJ2-7	CASSRQAYEQYF	TGTGCCAGCAGTCGACAGGCCTACGAGCAGTACTTC
TRBV6-5	-	-	TRBJ2-2	CASSYFRANTGELFF	TGTGCCAGCAGTTACTTCAGGGCGAACACCGGGGAGCTGTTTTTT
TRBV10-3	-	-	TRBJ1-5	CAISGGASNQPQHF	TGTGCCATCTCGGGGGGGGCAAGTAATCAGCCCCAGCATTTT
TRBV4-2	large	TRBD1	TRBJ2-7	CASSQDDWGTGKPYEQYF	TGTGCCAGCAGCCAAGACGACTGGGGGACAGGCAAACCTTACGAGCAGTACTTC
TRBV5-1	-	TRBD2	TRBJ2-4	CASSLGGLAGFYF	TGCGCCAGCAGCTTGGGGGGACTAGCGGGGTTCTACTTC
TRBV19	-	-	TRBJ1-5	CASRADNQPQHF	TGTGCCAGTAGGGCAGACAATCAGCCCCAGCATTTT
TRBV29-1	-	TRBD1	TRBJ1-2	CSAPTSGTGDGYTF	TGCAGCGCGCCCACGTCCGGGACAGGCGATGGCTACACCTTC
TRBV5-6	-	-	TRBJ1-1	CASCGPLGTEAFF	TGTGCCAGCTGTGGACCCCTAGGAACTGAAGCTTTCTTT
TRBV18	-	TRBD1	TRBJ1-1	CASSPGTAIEAFF	TGTGCCAGCTCACCTGGGACAGCAATAGAAGCTTTCTTT
TRBV19	medium-sized	-	TRBJ1-5	CASSPAHSRSGQPQHF	TGTGCCAGTAGTCCAGCGCACAGCAGGTCGGGTCAGCCCCAGCATTTT
TRBV3-1/TRBV3-2	once	TRBD1	TRBJ1-5	CASSQDWTGTQPQHF	TGTGCCAGCAGCCAAGATTGGACAGGGACTCAGCCCCAGCATTTT
TRBV12-3/TRBV12-4	-	TRBD1	TRBJ2-1	CASGKGTDNEQFF	TGTGCCAGCGGCAAAGGGACAGACAATGAGCAGTTCTTC
TRBV24-1	-	-	TRBJ1-4	CATSSSGQGAGEKLFF	TGTGCCACCAGTTCCTCGGGGCAGGGCGCTGGTGAAAAACTGTTTTTT
TRBV30	-	-	TRBJ1-3	CAWSAGSSGNTIYF	TGTGCCTGGAGTGCGGGCAGCTCTGGAAACACCATATATTTT
TRBV6-1	-	-	TRBJ1-3	CASSGRVDTNSGNTIYF	TGTGCCAGCAGTGGGCGCGTGGACACCAACTCTGGAAACACCATATATTTT
TRBV6-2/TRBV6-3	once	-	TRBJ2-7	CASSGLIYEQYF	TGTGCCAGCAGTGGCCTAATCTACGAGCAGTACTTC